This TCR beta chain was sequenced for a study of long-term antiretroviral therapy in people with HIV. General study findings and limits: Repertoire composition at all time points was dominated by clones that had expanded before ART.

Per germline, CDR1 SGHAT and CDR2 FQDESV (reference sequence). This CDR3 has 15 amino acids. After removal of 5 bases from V and 9 bases from J, the junction contained 12 bases not matched to a gene. At the survey level, the v3.0 immunoSEQ assay was run. Per-sample TRB depth target: about 35,000-50,000 T-cell genomes. Here immunoSEQ multiplex PCR was the method, and the copy in TCRdb shows in-frame clones only, minus some. The table records 20,000 to 25,000 clones, around 90% of them present only once. This clone was counted only a few times. Its specificity is unknown. The specimen comprised unsorted PBMCs, sampled 0.2 years before starting antiretroviral therapy. This clonotype was obtained from a man younger than 30 with HIV. V is TRBV11-1 and J is TRBJ2-3, with 9 bases aligning to TRBD2. The CDR3 DNA follows: TGTGCCAGCAGCCCTGCTTGGCGGGGGGGCACAACGCAGTATTTT. The encoded protein is CASSPAWRGGTTQYF. The variable domain in full, with the rest retrieved from reference TRBV11-1 and TRBJ2-3, is EAEVAQSPRYKITEKSQAVAFWCDPISGHATLYWYRQILGQGPELLVQFQDESVVDDSQLPKDRFSAERLKGVDSTLKIQPAELGDSAMYLCASSPAWRGGTTQYFGPGTRLTVL.